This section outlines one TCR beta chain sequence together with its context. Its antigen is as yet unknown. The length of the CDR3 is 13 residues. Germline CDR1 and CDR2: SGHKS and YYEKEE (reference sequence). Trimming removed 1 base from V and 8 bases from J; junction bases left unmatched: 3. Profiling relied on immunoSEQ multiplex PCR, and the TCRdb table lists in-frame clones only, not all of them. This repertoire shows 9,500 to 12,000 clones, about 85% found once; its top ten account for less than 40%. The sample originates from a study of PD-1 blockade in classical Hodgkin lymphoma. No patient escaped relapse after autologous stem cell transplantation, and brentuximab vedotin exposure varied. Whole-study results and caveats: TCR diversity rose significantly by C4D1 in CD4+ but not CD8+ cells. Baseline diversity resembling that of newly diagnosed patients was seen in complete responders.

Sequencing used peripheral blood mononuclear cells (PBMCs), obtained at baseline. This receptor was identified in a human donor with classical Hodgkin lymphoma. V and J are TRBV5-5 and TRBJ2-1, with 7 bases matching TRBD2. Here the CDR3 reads CASSLSGGDEQFF. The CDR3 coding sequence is TGTGCCAGCAGCTTGTCGGGGGGTGATGAGCAGTTCTTC.